This T cell receptor (beta chain) is drawn from a study of cytotoxic CD8 clonotypes in ibrutinib-treated CLL. General study points: The study found baseline clonality above age-matched healthy donors, tracking circulating CD8+ T-cell counts. The clonality rise at ibrutinib response reflected private clonotype expansion. Clonality showed a rise at ibrutinib response that reversed toward baseline at progression.

The CDR3 totals 20 residues. V was trimmed by 3 bases and J by 4 bases, leaving 25 bases between them. Germline-derived CDR1 and CDR2 are MDHEN and SYDVKM. Comment on this clone: Its antigen remains unknown.

The method was immunoSEQ multiplex PCR; TCRdb's version includes in-frame clones alone and lacks a portion of them. This sample has 200,000 or so clones, with 75% to 80% found just once. This receptor was taken from a human donor with chronic lymphocytic leukemia. The V and J genes are TRBV28 and TRBJ2-6, with no clear D. Sequencing used PBMCs, obtained after 12 months of ibrutinib treatment. This CDR3 reads CASSFRDLWAAAFGANVLTF. The CDR3 DNA sequence: TGTGCCAGCAGTTTTAGAGATCTTTGGGCTGCTGCCTTCGGGGCCAACGTCCTGACTTTC. Full variable domain (outside the CDR3, taken from reference TRBV28 and TRBJ2-6): DVKVTQSSRYLVKRTGEKVFLECVQDMDHENMFWYRQDPGLGLRLIYFSYDVKMKEKGDIPEGYSVSREKKERFSLILESASTNQTSMYLCASSFRDLWAAAFGANVLTFGAGSRLTVL.